A selection of T cell receptor beta chains follows, all from one sample in a study of T cells in Graves' hyperthyroidism and ophthalmopathy. Each CDR3 protein is one row after TCRdb ran MiXCR on the multiplex PCR reads. Of some 350,000 distinct CDR3 sequences listed, roughly 13% are singletons. Sequencing input: blood. These receptors were taken from a woman in her thirties or forties with Graves' ophthalmopathy. The CDR3 runs from the conserved cysteine through the conserved F or W. A D gene is named only where the DNA matches it firmly. Clone sizes are given selectively: once, few, many, or a class where the clone is expanded.

j_call,d_call,v_call,clone_size,cdr3_aa,cdr3_nt
TRBJ2-2,NA,TRBV6-6,many,CASSYWSNTGELFF,TGTGCCAGCAGTTACTGGTCGAACACCGGGGAGCTGTTTTTT
TRBJ1-5,NA,TRBV3-1,many,CASSQETPRAGSNQPQHF,TGTGCCAGCAGCCAAGAGACACCTAGGGCGGGAAGCAATCAGCCCCAGCATTTT
TRBJ2-3,TRBD2,TRBV14,few,CASSRGLAVSTDTQYF,TGTGCCAGCAGCCGAGGACTAGCGGTGAGCACAGATACGCAGTATTTT
TRBJ2-2,NA,TRBV2,many,CASSTGTAVRELFF,TGTGCCAGCAGTACCGGGACCGCCGTCCGGGAGCTGTTTTTT
TRBJ1-2,NA,TRBV6-1,many,CASSAKAGSYGYTF,TGTGCCAGCAGTGCCAAGGCCGGGTCCTATGGCTACACCTTC
TRBJ2-3,NA,TRBV14,many,CASRGGLSTDTQYF,TGTGCCAGCAGAGGGGGACTTAGCACAGATACGCAGTATTTT
TRBJ2-2,TRBD2,TRBV19,many,CASQPSGQNTGELFF,TGTGCCAGCCAGCCTAGCGGGCAGAACACCGGGGAGCTGTTTTTT
TRBJ2-7,NA,TRBV7-8,few,CASRGAPKIYEQYF,TGTGCCAGCCGCGGGGCTCCAAAGATCTACGAGCAGTACTTC
TRBJ1-2,TRBD1,TRBV11-3,many,CASSLGGARTGSGYTF,TGTGCCAGCAGCTTAGGGGGGGCCCGGACAGGGAGCGGCTACACCTTC
TRBJ2-2,NA,TRBV27,many,CASSLASRIPTGELFF,TGTGCCAGCAGTTTGGCCTCGAGGATCCCCACCGGGGAGCTGTTTTTT
TRBJ2-1,TRBD1,TRBV7-9,NA,CASNKGTGERANEQFF,TGTGCCAGCAACAAAGGCACAGGGGAACGGGCCAATGAGCAGTTCTTC
TRBJ2-3,NA,TRBV2,many,CASILDTQYF,NA
TRBJ1-1,NA,TRBV20-1,NA,CSARGTGTSREAFF,TGCAGTGCTAGGGGTACAGGGACGTCCCGGGAAGCTTTCTTT
TRBJ2-1,NA,TRBV19,NA,CASSIGGGSLNEQFF,TGTGCCAGTAGTATAGGAGGCGGATCCCTCAATGAGCAGTTCTTC
TRBJ2-2,NA,TRBV27,many,CASSFYGELFF,TGTGCCAGCAGTTTTTACGGGGAGCTGTTTTTT
TRBJ1-2,TRBD1,TRBV10-3,few,CAITTQILGQNYGYTF,TGTGCCATCACAACCCAAATTTTGGGACAGAACTATGGCTACACCTTC
TRBJ2-3,NA,TRBV29-1,few,CSVEGIRLDTQYF,TGCAGCGTTGAAGGGATAAGGTTGGATACGCAGTATTTT
TRBJ2-1,NA,TRBV5-1,many,CASRGESTPYNEQFF,TGCGCCAGCAGGGGAGAGTCGACTCCCTACAATGAGCAGTTCTTC
TRBJ1-5,NA,TRBV9,NA,CASSVGIGIQPQHF,TGTGCCAGCAGCGTAGGTATAGGGATTCAGCCCCAGCATTTT